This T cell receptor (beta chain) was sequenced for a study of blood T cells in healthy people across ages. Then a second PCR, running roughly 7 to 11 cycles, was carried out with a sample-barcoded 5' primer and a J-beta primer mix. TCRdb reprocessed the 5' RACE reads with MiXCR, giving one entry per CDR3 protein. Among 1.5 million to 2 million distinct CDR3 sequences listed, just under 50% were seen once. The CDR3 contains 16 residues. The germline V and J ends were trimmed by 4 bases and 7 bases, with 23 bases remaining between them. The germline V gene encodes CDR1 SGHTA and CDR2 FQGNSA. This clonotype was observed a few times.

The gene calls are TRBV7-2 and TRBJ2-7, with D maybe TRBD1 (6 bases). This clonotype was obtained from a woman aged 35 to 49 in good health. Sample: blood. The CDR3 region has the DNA TGTGCCAGCAGCTCGCTTACTGGCAGAACAGGGTGGGAGCAGTACTTC. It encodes CASSSLTGRTGWEQYF.